This T cell receptor beta chain was sequenced in a study of T cell responses to AZD1222 COVID-19 vaccine. Measured with immunoSEQ multiplex PCR; TCRdb has only the in-frame clones, and not every one. This sample has some 140,000 clones; less than 95% occur once, and the top ten carry around 2.8%. The V gene's germline CDR1 is GTSNPN and CDR2 SVGIG (reference sequence). This CDR3 is 13 amino acids long. Trimming left V 2 bases short and J 0 bases short, with 7 bases between. Sequencing was performed on peripheral blood, taken on day 0 of AZD1222 vaccination. This receptor was taken from an adult in good health. The chain combines TRBV30 with TRBJ1-1; D is uncertain. The DNA for the CDR3 is TGTGCCTGGAGTATAGGACTGAACACTGAAGCTTTCTTT. This codes for CAWSIGLNTEAFF.